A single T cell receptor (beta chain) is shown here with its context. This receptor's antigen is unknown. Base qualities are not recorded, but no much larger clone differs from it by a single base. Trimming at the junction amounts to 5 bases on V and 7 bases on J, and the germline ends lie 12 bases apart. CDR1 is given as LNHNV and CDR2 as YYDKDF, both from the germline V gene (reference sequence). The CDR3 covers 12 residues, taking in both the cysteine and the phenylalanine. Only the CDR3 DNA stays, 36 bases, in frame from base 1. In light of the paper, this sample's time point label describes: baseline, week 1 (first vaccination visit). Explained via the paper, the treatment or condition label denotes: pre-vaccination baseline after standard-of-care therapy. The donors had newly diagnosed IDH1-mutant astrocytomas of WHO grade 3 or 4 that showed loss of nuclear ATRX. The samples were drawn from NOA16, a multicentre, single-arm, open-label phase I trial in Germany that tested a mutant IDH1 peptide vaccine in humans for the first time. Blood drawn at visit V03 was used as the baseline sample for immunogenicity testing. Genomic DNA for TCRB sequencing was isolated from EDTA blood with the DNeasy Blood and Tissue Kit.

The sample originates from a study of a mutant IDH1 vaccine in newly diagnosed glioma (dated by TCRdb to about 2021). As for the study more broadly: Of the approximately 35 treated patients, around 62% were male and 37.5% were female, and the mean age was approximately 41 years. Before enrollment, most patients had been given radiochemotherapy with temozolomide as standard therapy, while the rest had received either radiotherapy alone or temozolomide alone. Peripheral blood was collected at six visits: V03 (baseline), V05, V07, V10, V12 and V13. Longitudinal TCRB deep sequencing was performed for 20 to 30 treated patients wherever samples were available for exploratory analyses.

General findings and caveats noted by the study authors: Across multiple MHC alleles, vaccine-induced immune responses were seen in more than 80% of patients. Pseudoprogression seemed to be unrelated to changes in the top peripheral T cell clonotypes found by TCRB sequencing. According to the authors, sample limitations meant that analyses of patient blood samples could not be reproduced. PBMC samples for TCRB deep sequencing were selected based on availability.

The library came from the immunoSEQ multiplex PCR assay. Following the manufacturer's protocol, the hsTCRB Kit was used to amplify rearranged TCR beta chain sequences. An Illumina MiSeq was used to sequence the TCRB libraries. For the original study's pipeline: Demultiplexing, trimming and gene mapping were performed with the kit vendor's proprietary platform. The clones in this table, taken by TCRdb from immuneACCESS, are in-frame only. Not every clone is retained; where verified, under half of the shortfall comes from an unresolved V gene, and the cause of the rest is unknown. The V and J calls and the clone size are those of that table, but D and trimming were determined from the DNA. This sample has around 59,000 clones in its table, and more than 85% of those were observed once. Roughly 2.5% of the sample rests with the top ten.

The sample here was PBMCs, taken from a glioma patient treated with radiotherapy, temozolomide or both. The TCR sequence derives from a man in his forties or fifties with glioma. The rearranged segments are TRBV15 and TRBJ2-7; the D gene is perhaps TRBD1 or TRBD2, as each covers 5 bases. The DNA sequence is TGTGCCACCAGCGGGGGACCTCGGGAGCAGTACTTC. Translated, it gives CATSGGPREQYF.